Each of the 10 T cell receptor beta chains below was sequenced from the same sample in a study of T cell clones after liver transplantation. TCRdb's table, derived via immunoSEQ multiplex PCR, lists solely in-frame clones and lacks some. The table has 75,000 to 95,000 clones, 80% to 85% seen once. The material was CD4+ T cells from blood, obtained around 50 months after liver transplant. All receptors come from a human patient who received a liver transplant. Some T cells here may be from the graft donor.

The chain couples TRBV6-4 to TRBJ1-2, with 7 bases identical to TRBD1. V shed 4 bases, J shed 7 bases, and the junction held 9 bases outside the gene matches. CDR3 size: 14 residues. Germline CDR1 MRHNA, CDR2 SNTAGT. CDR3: CASSVGRTGAGYTF. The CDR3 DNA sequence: TGTGCCAGCAGTGTTGGAAGAACAGGGGCTGGCTACACCTTC.

The CDR3 loop reads CAIREDRNNEQFF. In DNA, the CDR3 is TGTGCCATCCGAGAGGACAGGAACAATGAGCAGTTCTTC. The V and J genes are TRBV10-3 and TRBJ2-1; TRBD1 agrees at 7 bases. Germline CDR1 reads ENHRY; CDR2 reads SYGVKD. The CDR3 contains 13 residues. V was pared by 8 bases and J by 5 bases, with 6 bases of the junction left unmatched.

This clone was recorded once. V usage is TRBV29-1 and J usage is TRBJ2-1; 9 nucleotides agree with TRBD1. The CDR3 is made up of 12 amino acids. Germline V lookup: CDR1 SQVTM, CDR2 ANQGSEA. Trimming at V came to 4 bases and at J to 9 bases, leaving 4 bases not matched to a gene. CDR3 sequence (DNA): TGCAGCGTTGCCCGACAGGGGGTTGAGCAGTTCTTC. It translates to CSVARQGVEQFF.

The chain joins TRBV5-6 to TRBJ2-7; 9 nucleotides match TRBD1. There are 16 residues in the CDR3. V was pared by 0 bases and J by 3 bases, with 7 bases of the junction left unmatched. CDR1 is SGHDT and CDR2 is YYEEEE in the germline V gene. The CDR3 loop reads CASSLVPGQGFYEQYF. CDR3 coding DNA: TGTGCCAGCAGCTTGGTCCCGGGACAGGGATTCTACGAGCAGTACTTC.

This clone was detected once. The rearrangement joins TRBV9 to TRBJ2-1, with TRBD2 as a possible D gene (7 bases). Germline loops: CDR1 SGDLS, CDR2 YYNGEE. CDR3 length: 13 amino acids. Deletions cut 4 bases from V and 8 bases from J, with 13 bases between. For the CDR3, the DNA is TGTGCCAGCAGCCTCCAAGGGGGGGATGAGCAGTTCTTC. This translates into CASSLQGGDEQFF.

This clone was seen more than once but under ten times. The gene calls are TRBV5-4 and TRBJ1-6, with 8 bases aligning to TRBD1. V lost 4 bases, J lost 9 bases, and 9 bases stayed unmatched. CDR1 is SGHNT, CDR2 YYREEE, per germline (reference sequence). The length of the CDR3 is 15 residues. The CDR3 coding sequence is TGTGCCAGCAGCACGGGGGACAGGTTGTCTTCACCCCTCCACTTT. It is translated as CASSTGDRLSSPLHF.

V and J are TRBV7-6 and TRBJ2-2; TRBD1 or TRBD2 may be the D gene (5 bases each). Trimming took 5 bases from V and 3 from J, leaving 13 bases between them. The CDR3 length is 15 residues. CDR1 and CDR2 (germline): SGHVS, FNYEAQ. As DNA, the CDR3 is TGTGCCAGCAGCCCCCGGGACGGTTACACCGGGGAGCTGTTTTTT. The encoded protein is CASSPRDGYTGELFF.

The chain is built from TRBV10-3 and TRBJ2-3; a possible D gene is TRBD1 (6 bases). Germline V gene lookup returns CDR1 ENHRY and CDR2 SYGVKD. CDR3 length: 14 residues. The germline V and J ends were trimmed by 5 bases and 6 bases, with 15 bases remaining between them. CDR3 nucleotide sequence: TGTGCCATCAGTACCGACAGGACGAGGGATACGCAGTATTTT. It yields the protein CAISTDRTRDTQYF.

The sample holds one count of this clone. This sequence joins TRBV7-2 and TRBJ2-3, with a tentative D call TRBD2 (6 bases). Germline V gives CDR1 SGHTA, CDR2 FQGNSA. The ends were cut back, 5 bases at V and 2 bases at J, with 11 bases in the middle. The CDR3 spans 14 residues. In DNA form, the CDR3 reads TGTGCCAGCAGCGAGGTAGCGGACACAGATACGCAGTATTTT. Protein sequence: CASSEVADTDTQYF.

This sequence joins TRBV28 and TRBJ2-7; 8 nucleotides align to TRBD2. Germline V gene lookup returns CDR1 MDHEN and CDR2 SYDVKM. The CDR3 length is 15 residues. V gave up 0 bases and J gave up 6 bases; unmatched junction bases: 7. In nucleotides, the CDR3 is TGTGCCAGCAGTTTATGGAGTCACGGGAGGGGCGAGCAGTACTTC. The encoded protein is CASSLWSHGRGEQYF.